The 30 T cell receptor beta chains given below trace back to one sample, sequenced in a study of cytomegalovirus exposure and HLA in healthy donors. In the PCR, 60 Vbeta and 13 Jbeta primers were used. The protocol was immunoSEQ multiplex PCR, while the TCRdb copy is restricted to in-frame clones and leaves out a portion. Its clone listing holds some 67,000 clones. Sequenced input: PBMCs. All receptors come from a young woman in good health and CMV-seronegative.

This chain connects TRBV19 to TRBJ1-1; TRBD1 matches at 7 bases. The CDR3 spans 11 residues. The trim removed 10 bases at V and 8 bases at J, leaving 7 bases unmatched. Germline assignment: CDR1 LNHDA and CDR2 SQIVND (reference sequence). CDR3 amino acids: CAIRQGSEAFF. DNA for the CDR3: TGTGCCATCCGACAGGGCTCGGAAGCTTTCTTT. Based on the CDR3 plus reference TRBV19 and TRBJ1-1, the full variable domain is DGGITQSPKYLFRKEGQNVTLSCEQNLNHDAMYWYRQDPGQGLRLIYYSQIVNDFQKGDIAEGYSVSREKKESFPLTVTSAQKNPTAFYLCAIRQGSEAFFGQGTRLTVV.

The V and J genes are TRBV5-8 and TRBJ1-5; unclear D gene. V was trimmed by 4 bases and J by 3 bases, leaving 23 bases between them. The germline V gene has CDR1 SGHTS and CDR2 YDEGEE. This CDR3 spans 18 amino acids. The CDR3 region is CASSPQRGPGSPNQPQHF. The CDR3 DNA is TGTGCCAGCAGCCCCCAGCGAGGGCCAGGATCCCCCAATCAGCCCCAGCATTTT.

The chain couples TRBV10-3 to TRBJ2-7; no clear D gene. Per the germline V gene, CDR1 is ENHRY and CDR2 is SYGVKD. The CDR3 sequence is 13 residues long. V was cut by 6 bases and J by 4 bases, with 13 bases left in between. CDR3 protein: CAIRPPLGYEQYF. For the CDR3, the DNA is TGTGCCATCAGACCCCCCCTCGGTTACGAGCAGTACTTC.

The chain combines TRBV7-2 with TRBJ2-7; TRBD2 matches 12 bases. Looked up from germline, CDR1 is SGHTA and CDR2 is FQGNSA. The CDR3 runs to 15 residues. V trimming: 1 base; J trimming: 3 bases; junction bases outside the gene matches: 1. The CDR3 DNA follows: TGTGCCAGCAGCTTAGGACTAGCGGGAGTCTACGAGCAGTACTTC. This codes for CASSLGLAGVYEQYF. The full variable domain, its missing parts supplied by reference TRBV7-2 and TRBJ2-7, is GAGVSQSPSNKVTEKGKDVELRCDPISGHTALYWYRQSLGQGLEFLIYFQGNSAPDKSGLPSDRFSAERTGGSVSTLTIQRTQQEDSAVYLCASSLGLAGVYEQYFGPGTRLTVT.

The V call is TRBV6-6, the J call TRBJ2-7, with D tentatively TRBD1 (5 bases). V was shortened by 6 bases and J by 0 bases, with 12 bases between the two germline ends. The CDR3 is made up of 14 amino acids. In germline, CDR1 is MNHNY, CDR2 SVGAGI (reference sequence). The CDR3 spells CASSARRDSYEQYF. The DNA of the CDR3 is TGTGCCAGCAGCGCCCGCAGGGACTCCTACGAGCAGTACTTC.

This chain joins TRBV2 and TRBJ1-1, with D perhaps TRBD1 (5 bases). V dropped 7 bases and J dropped 2 bases, with 14 bases sitting between them. Germline loops: CDR1 SNHLY, CDR2 FYNNEI. The CDR3 is made up of 14 amino acids. The CDR3 reads CASIQGDSNTEAFF. CDR3 nucleotides: TGTGCCAGCATCCAAGGAGACAGCAACACTGAAGCTTTCTTT.

The V call is TRBV19, the J call TRBJ1-2; the D gene is possibly TRBD1 (5 bases). Germline CDR1 reads LNHDA; CDR2 reads SQIVND (reference sequence). V lost 3 bases to trimming and J lost 7 bases, with 12 bases between them. The CDR3 length is 13 residues. CDR3 DNA sequence: TGTGCCAGTAGTATGAGTCAGGGATTTGGCTACACCTTC. Translating gives CASSMSQGFGYTF.

The gene calls are TRBV27 and TRBJ2-7; D possibly corresponds to TRBD2 (6 bases). The germline gives CDR1 MNHEY, CDR2 SMNVEV (reference sequence). CDR3 length: 15 amino acids. Trimming stripped 2 bases from V and 3 bases from J, with 14 bases between. The CDR3 DNA sequence: TGTGCCAGCAGTTTAATGGCGGGATGGTTCTACGAGCAGTACTTC. This gives the protein CASSLMAGWFYEQYF.

V is TRBV28 and J is TRBJ1-1; perhaps TRBD1 as D (5 bases). The CDR3 runs to 12 residues. The germline V and J ends were trimmed by 3 bases and 4 bases, with 6 bases remaining between them. From germline, CDR1 is MDHEN and CDR2 SYDVKM. The CDR3 here is CASSFGGTEAFF. The CDR3 nucleotides read TGTGCCAGCAGTTTCGGGGGCACTGAAGCTTTCTTT.

J is TRBJ2-7 and V is TRBV10-3; D perhaps matches TRBD2 (6 bases). Per germline, CDR1 ENHRY and CDR2 SYGVKD. V was trimmed by 8 bases and J by 1 base, leaving 9 bases between them. This CDR3 is 12 amino acids long. The CDR3 protein is CAIRGTSYEQYF. CDR3 nucleotide sequence: TGTGCCATCCGCGGGACTTCCTACGAGCAGTACTTC.

The rearrangement uses TRBV15 and TRBJ1-2, with D unresolved. The CDR3 has 14 residues. The germline V gene has CDR1 LNHNV and CDR2 YYDKDF (reference sequence). The ends were cut back, 0 bases at V and 4 bases at J, with 9 bases in the middle. The CDR3, as DNA: TGTGCCACCAGCAGAGACCCGCTAAGCTATGGCTACACCTTC. This sequence encodes CATSRDPLSYGYTF.

The chain recombines TRBV13 with TRBJ2-7, with a possible D match to TRBD1 (7 bases). CDR1 and CDR2 (germline): PRHDT, FYEKMQ (reference sequence). Between the trimmed V and J ends, which lost 5 bases and 3 bases, there was a span of 17 bases. The CDR3 sequence is 15 residues long. CDR3 region: CASSMRQGGGYEQYF. Here the CDR3 DNA reads TGTGCCAGCAGCATGCGACAGGGAGGAGGCTACGAGCAGTACTTC.

The J gene is TRBJ2-3, the V gene TRBV4-3; a weak D match, TRBD2 (6 bases). Trimming shortened V by 0 bases and J by 1 base, and 14 bases separated the two germline ends. Germline V gives CDR1 LGHNA, CDR2 YSLEER. The CDR3 totals 17 residues. CDR3 in amino acids: CASSQDPGTGRTDTQYF. The DNA for the CDR3 is TGCGCCAGCAGCCAAGACCCCGGGACTGGACGCACAGATACGCAGTATTTT.

The chain links TRBV5-1 to TRBJ2-3, with 10 bases that match TRBD1. The CDR3 has 17 residues. The V segment lost 4 bases and the J segment 6 bases; nucleotides outside the gene matches: 14. CDR1 is SGHRS, CDR2 YFSETQ, per germline. CDR3 sequence (DNA): TGCGCCAGCAGCCCGATTCCTCCGGGACAGGGGTCGGATACGCAGTATTTT. Its translation: CASSPIPPGQGSDTQYF.

The chain carries TRBV28 and TRBJ2-2; D is possibly TRBD2 (6 bases). CDR1 and CDR2 (germline): MDHEN, SYDVKM. The V end was cut by 6 bases, the J end by 4 bases, with 12 bases between. The CDR3 is 14 amino acids. The CDR3 spells CASRLGGSTGELFF. DNA of the CDR3: TGTGCCAGCAGGTTGGGGGGAAGCACCGGGGAGCTGTTTTTT.

The chain has TRBV5-4 and TRBJ2-2; possible D gene TRBD2, 5 bases. Germline CDR1 reads SGHNT; CDR2 reads YYREEE (reference sequence). This CDR3 is built from 15 residues. V gave up 4 bases and J gave up 4 bases, with 14 bases separating them. CDR3 nucleotides: TGTGCCAGCAGCCTGGGAGCGGTCTCCACCGGGGAGCTGTTTTTT. It specifies CASSLGAVSTGELFF.

The chain uses TRBV19 and TRBJ1-4; possibly TRBD1 for D (5 bases). CDR1 is LNHDA, CDR2 SQIVND, per germline (reference sequence). V was clipped by 2 bases and J by 8 bases, with 12 bases between them. The CDR3 length is 14 residues. The CDR3 DNA reads TGTGCCAGTAGTATAATGGGGCAGCCGGAAAAACTGTTTTTT. The encoded protein is CASSIMGQPEKLFF.

This chain links TRBV9 with TRBJ1-1; 9 bases are a match to TRBD1. The V gene end was trimmed by 0 bases and the J gene end by 3 bases; junction bases not matched to a gene: 9. The V gene's germline CDR1 is SGDLS and CDR2 YYNGEE. CDR3 length: 17 amino acids. The CDR3 DNA follows: TGTGCCAGCAGCGTAGTTGGGACAGGGACATCTTACACTGAAGCTTTCTTT. Translation: CASSVVGTGTSYTEAFF. Complete variable domain (other parts from reference TRBV9 and TRBJ1-1): DSGVTQTPKHLITATGQRVTLRCSPRSGDLSVYWYQQSLDQGLQFLIQYYNGEERAKGNILERFSAQQFPDLHSELNLSSLELGDSALYFCASSVVGTGTSYTEAFFGQGTRLTVV.

V gene TRBV29-1 combines with J gene TRBJ1-4, with D perhaps matching TRBD1 (5 bases). The CDR3 spans 13 residues. The V end was cut by 2 bases, the J end by 8 bases, with 12 bases between. The germline CDR1 and CDR2 sequences are SQVTM and ANQGSEA. Here the CDR3 DNA reads TGCAGCGTTGAACCCGCTGCAGGGGAAAAACTGTTTTTT. The encoded protein is CSVEPAAGEKLFF.

The chain carries TRBV5-1 and TRBJ1-5; 9 bases are a match to TRBD1. Per germline, CDR1 SGHRS and CDR2 YFSETQ. The CDR3 runs 14 residues. V lost 4 bases to trimming and J lost 4 bases; unmatched junction nucleotides: 3. CDR3 protein: CASSQGQGNQPQHF. Here the CDR3 DNA reads TGCGCCAGCAGCCAAGGACAGGGGAATCAGCCCCAGCATTTT.

The chain combines TRBV6-6 with TRBJ1-1; D uncertain. V gave up 2 bases and J gave up 1 base, with 5 bases separating them. The CDR3 spans 13 residues. The germline V gene encodes CDR1 MNHNY and CDR2 SVGAGI (reference sequence). In DNA form, the CDR3 reads TGTGCCAGCAGTTACGGAGAGAACACTGAAGCTTTCTTT. Translated, it gives CASSYGENTEAFF.

The chain is built from TRBV6-5 and TRBJ1-1; 7 bases match TRBD1. This CDR3 contains 12 residues. Germline V lookup: CDR1 MNHEY, CDR2 SVGAGI. With V trimmed by 4 bases and J by 11 bases, 7 bases remained unmatched. CDR3 sequence reads: CASSSTGVKAFF. In DNA form, the CDR3 reads TGTGCCAGCAGTTCTACAGGGGTAAAGGCTTTCTTT.

The J gene is TRBJ2-3, the V gene TRBV10-3; a weak D match, TRBD1 (6 bases). Germline V gives CDR1 ENHRY, CDR2 SYGVKD. The CDR3 has 16 residues. Trimming pared 0 bases from V and 5 bases from J, leaving 15 bases between. The CDR3 is CAISESNQGSRDTQYF. Here the CDR3 DNA reads TGTGCCATCAGTGAGTCGAACCAGGGGAGTAGAGATACGCAGTATTTT.

This chain connects TRBV7-2 to TRBJ2-7; 8 bases fit TRBD2. In germline, CDR1 is SGHTA, CDR2 FQGNSA. The CDR3 extends over 12 amino acids. The junction had 2 bases not matched to a gene; V was cut back by 5 bases and J by 5 bases. The DNA for the CDR3 is TGTGCCAGCAGCGCGGGGGGCGACGAGCAGTACTTC. Protein: CASSAGGDEQYF.

The CDR3 reads CASSVDGAGAETQYF. CDR3 DNA: TGTGCCAGCAGCGTAGACGGGGCGGGGGCGGAGACCCAGTACTTC. V gene TRBV9 combines with J gene TRBJ2-5; a possible D gene is TRBD2 (7 bases). The germline V gene encodes CDR1 SGDLS and CDR2 YYNGEE. This CDR3 region has 15 residues. Trimming pared 0 bases from V and 5 bases from J, leaving 14 bases between.

The chain combines TRBV7-2 with TRBJ2-7, with D unresolved. Germline V gene data show CDR1 as SGHTA and CDR2 as FQGNSA. V was clipped by 4 bases and J by 2 bases, with 9 bases between them. The CDR3 has 13 residues. The CDR3 sequence is CASSSGGAYEQYF. The CDR3 coding sequence is TGTGCCAGCAGCTCGGGTGGTGCCTACGAGCAGTACTTC.

This chain joins TRBV27 and TRBJ1-1, with D unclear. V was pared by 3 bases and J by 3 bases, with 11 bases between. The CDR3 extends over 14 amino acids. In germline, CDR1 is MNHEY, CDR2 SMNVEV (reference sequence). CDR3: CASSFGEGDTEAFF. The CDR3 DNA follows: TGTGCCAGCAGTTTCGGGGAAGGAGACACTGAAGCTTTCTTT.

Turning to this clone: A read error may account for a junction end that differs from germline. The chain employs TRBV4-2 and TRBJ1-1; possible D gene TRBD1, 6 bases. The CDR3 sequence is 14 residues long. Germline CDR1 is LGHNA and CDR2 is YNFKEQ. CDR3 sequence: CASSQDRGGTEDFF. The CDR3, as DNA: TGTGCCAGCAGCCAAGATCGGGGGGGCACTGAAGATTTCTTT.

V is TRBV11-3 and J is TRBJ2-7; perhaps TRBD2 as D (5 bases). V was clipped by 1 base and J by 7 bases, with 14 bases between them. Looked up from germline, CDR1 is SGHNT and CDR2 is YENEEA. The CDR3 extends over 14 amino acids. The CDR3 spells CASSLVGPGGEQYF. The CDR3 bases are TGTGCCAGCAGCTTAGTAGGGCCAGGCGGGGAGCAGTACTTC.

The chain combines TRBV9 with TRBJ1-3, with unresolved D. V lost 0 bases and J 9 bases, leaving 13 bases between the germline ends. CDR3 length equals 14 residues. The germline V gene has CDR1 SGDLS and CDR2 YYNGEE. This CDR3 reads CASSVDAGLATIYF. Written as DNA, the CDR3 is TGTGCCAGCAGCGTAGATGCGGGCTTGGCCACCATATATTTT. The full variable domain, its missing parts supplied by reference TRBV9 and TRBJ1-3, is DSGVTQTPKHLITATGQRVTLRCSPRSGDLSVYWYQQSLDQGLQFLIQYYNGEERAKGNILERFSAQQFPDLHSELNLSSLELGDSALYFCASSVDAGLATIYFGEGSWLTVV.